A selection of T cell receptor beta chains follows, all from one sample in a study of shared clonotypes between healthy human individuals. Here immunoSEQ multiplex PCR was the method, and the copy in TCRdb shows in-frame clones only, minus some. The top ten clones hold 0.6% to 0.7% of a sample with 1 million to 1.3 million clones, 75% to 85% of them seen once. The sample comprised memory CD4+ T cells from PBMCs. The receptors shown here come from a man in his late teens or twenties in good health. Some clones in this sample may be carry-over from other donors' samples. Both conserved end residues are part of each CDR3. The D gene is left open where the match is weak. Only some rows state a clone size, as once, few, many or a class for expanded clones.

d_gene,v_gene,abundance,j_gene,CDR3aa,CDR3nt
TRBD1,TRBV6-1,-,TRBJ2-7,CASNRGLLAYEQYF,TGTGCCAGTAACAGGGGGCTGTTAGCCTACGAGCAGTACTTC
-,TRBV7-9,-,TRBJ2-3,CASSSTGDTQYF,TGTGCCAGCAGCAGTACGGGGGATACGCAGTATTTT
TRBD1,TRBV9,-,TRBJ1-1,CASSVGLGQGLMNTEAFF,TGTGCCAGCAGCGTAGGCCTCGGACAGGGGCTTATGAACACTGAAGCTTTCTTT
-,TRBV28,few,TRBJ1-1,CASSLDGIWREAFF,TGTGCCAGCAGCCTCGACGGGATTTGGCGGGAAGCTTTCTTT
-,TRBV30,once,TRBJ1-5,CAWSVGGLRGQPQHF,TGTGCCTGGAGTGTAGGAGGCCTACGGGGACAGCCCCAGCATTTT
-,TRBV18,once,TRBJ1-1,CASSPPYGGLFF,TGTGCCAGCTCACCTCCATACGGGGGTCTTTTCTTT
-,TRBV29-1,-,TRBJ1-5,CSVGQMEGPQHF,TGCAGCGTTGGCCAGATGGAGGGGCCCCAGCATTTT
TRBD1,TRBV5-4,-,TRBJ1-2,CASSRTGGYGYTF,TGTGCCAGCAGCCGGACAGGGGGCTATGGCTACACCTTC
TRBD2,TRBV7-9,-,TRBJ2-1,CASSRGLAEETYNEQFF,TGTGCCAGCAGCCGAGGACTAGCGGAGGAGACCTACAATGAGCAGTTCTTC
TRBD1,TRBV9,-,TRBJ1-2,CASSPGQLNYGYTF,TGTGCCAGCAGCCCGGGACAGCTTAACTATGGCTACACCTTC
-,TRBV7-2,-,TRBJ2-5,CASTRSRQETQYF,TGTGCCAGCACCAGGTCCCGGCAAGAGACCCAGTACTTC
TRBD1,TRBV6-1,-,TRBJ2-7,CASSRDRGYEQYF,TGTGCCAGCAGCAGGGACAGGGGGTACGAGCAGTACTTC
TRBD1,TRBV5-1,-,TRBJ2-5,CASSLTGGQETQYF,TGCGCCAGCAGCCTAACAGGGGGCCAAGAGACCCAGTACTTC
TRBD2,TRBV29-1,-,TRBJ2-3,CSACRRTSGRADTQYF,TGCAGCGCCTGTAGGAGGACTAGCGGGAGAGCAGATACGCAGTATTTT
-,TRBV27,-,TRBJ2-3,CASSRYETDTQYF,TGTGCCAGCAGCCGCTACGAGACAGATACGCAGTATTTT
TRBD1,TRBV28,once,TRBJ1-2,CASRRDSYGYTF,TGTGCCAGCAGACGGGACAGCTATGGCTACACCTTC
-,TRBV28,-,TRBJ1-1,CASSLVGNTEAFF,TGTGCCAGCAGTTTGGTGGGGAACACTGAAGCTTTCTTT
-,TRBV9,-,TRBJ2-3,CASSTGTSTDTQYF,TGTGCCAGCAGCACTGGGACATCCACAGATACGCAGTATTTT
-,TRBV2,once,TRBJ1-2,CASVPGTFYGYTF,TGTGCCAGCGTACCTGGGACATTCTATGGCTACACCTTC
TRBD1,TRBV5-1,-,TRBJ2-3,CASSLQGADTQYF,TGCGCCAGCAGCCTACAGGGGGCAGATACGCAGTATTTT
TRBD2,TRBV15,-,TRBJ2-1,CATSTGRVYRSYNEQFF,TGTGCCACCAGTACCGGGAGGGTTTACCGCTCCTACAATGAGCAGTTCTTC
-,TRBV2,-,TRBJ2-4,CASSDSPLTGKNIQYF,TGTGCCAGCAGTGACTCACCCCTGACCGGCAAAAACATTCAGTACTTC
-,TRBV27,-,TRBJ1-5,CASSLSWGQPQHF,TGTGCCAGCAGTTTGTCTTGGGGTCAGCCCCAGCATTTT
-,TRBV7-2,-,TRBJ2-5,CASSETLGTQYF,TGTGCCAGCAGCGAGACCCTGGGGACCCAGTACTTC
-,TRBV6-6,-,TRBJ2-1,CASSYSSVYNEQFF,TGTGCCAGCAGTTACTCTTCGGTCTACAATGAGCAGTTCTTC
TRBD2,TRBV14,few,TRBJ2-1,CASSQDRLAGGYNEQFF,TGTGCCAGCAGCCAAGATAGATTGGCGGGAGGTTACAATGAGCAGTTCTTC
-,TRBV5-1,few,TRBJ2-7,CASSSAQGTNYEQYF,TGCGCCAGCAGCTCCGCCCAGGGCACCAACTACGAGCAGTACTTC
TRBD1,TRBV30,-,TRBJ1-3,CAWSRQGTGGNTIYF,TGTGCCTGGAGTAGACAGGGAACCGGTGGAAACACCATATATTTT
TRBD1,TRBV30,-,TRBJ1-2,CAWSWAGGYGYTF,TGTGCCTGGAGTTGGGCAGGGGGCTATGGCTACACCTTC
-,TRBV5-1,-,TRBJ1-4,CASSFRIPGQNEKLFF,TGCGCCAGCAGCTTTAGGATTCCGGGACAAAACGAAAAACTGTTTTTT
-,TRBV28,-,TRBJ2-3,CASSFQVMGDTQYF,TGTGCCAGCAGTTTTCAGGTGATGGGGGATACGCAGTATTTT
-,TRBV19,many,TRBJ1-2,CASSYNPNYGYTF,TGTGCCAGTTCATATAACCCTAACTATGGCTACACCTTC
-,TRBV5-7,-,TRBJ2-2,CASSFGLTWTYANTGELFF,TGTGCCAGCAGCTTTGGGCTTACTTGGACGTATGCGAACACCGGGGAGCTGTTTTTT
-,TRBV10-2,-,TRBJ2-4,CASSESALSQYF,TGCGCCAGCAGTGAGTCAGCCCTTTCCCAGTACTTC
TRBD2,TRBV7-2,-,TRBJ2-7,CASSSSGASSYEQYF,TGTGCCAGCAGCTCTAGCGGGGCCTCCTCCTACGAGCAGTACTTC
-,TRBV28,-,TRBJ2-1,CASKDRGSNEQFF,TGTGCCAGCAAAGACCGGGGTAGCAATGAGCAGTTCTTC
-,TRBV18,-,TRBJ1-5,CASSPGTLDQPQHF,TGTGCCAGTTCCCCCGGCACACTAGATCAGCCCCAGCATTTT
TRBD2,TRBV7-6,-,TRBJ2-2,CASSLIAGGSTGELFF,TGTGCCAGCAGCTTAATAGCGGGAGGATCCACCGGGGAGCTGTTTTTT
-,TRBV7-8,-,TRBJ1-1,CASSFTGMNTEAFF,TGTGCCAGCAGCTTTACTGGGATGAACACTGAAGCTTTCTTT
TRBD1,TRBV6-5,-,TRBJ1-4,CASSVYGTGDEKLFF,TGTGCCAGCAGTGTGTACGGGACAGGGGATGAAAAACTGTTTTTT
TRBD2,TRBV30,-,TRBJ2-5,CAWSVQAGAQETQYF,TGTGCCTGGAGTGTGCAAGCGGGAGCCCAAGAGACCCAGTACTTC
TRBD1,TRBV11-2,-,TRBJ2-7,CASSLGWTGGAYEQYF,TGTGCCAGCAGCTTAGGGTGGACAGGGGGCGCGTACGAGCAGTACTTC
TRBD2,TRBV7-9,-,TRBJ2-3,CASSSGLAGGGRYTQYF,TGTGCCAGCAGCTCTGGACTAGCGGGAGGGGGCAGATATACGCAGTATTTT
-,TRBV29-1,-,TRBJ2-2,CSVGPDANTGELFF,TGCAGCGTGGGTCCGGACGCCAACACCGGGGAGCTGTTTTTT
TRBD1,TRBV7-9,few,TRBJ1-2,CASSQTGGFGYTF,TGTGCCAGCAGCCAAACAGGGGGCTTTGGCTACACCTTC
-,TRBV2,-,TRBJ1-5,CASSVGGVLPQHF,TGTGCCAGCAGTGTTGGGGGGGTGCTGCCCCAGCATTTT
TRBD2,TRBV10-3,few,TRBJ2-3,CAISPGLAGDTQYF,TGTGCCATCAGCCCGGGACTAGCGGGAGATACGCAGTATTTT
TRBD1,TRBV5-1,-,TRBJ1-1,CASSPDRPNTEAFF,TGCGCCAGCAGCCCGGACAGGCCGAACACTGAAGCTTTCTTT
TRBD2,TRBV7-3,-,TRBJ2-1,CASSSGGSSYNEQFF,TGTGCCAGCAGCTCTGGCGGGAGCTCCTACAATGAGCAGTTCTTC
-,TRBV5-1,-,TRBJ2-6,CASSLQIAGSGANVLTF,TGCGCCAGCAGCCTACAAATTGCAGGCTCTGGGGCCAACGTCCTGACTTTC
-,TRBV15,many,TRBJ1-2,CATSREGYGYTF,TGTGCCACCAGCAGAGAAGGCTATGGCTACACCTTC
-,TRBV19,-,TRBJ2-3,CASRNLLSRESTDTQYF,TGTGCCAGTAGGAATCTCCTCTCCAGGGAAAGCACAGATACGCAGTATTTT
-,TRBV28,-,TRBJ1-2,CASVDSYYGYTF,TGTGCCAGCGTGGACAGCTACTATGGCTACACCTTC
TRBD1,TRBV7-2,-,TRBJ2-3,CASSSQGLGDTQYF,TGTGCCAGCAGCTCACAGGGGCTCGGAGATACGCAGTATTTT
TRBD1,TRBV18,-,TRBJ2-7,CASSPARGYEQYF,TGTGCCAGCTCACCAGCCAGGGGGTACGAGCAGTACTTC